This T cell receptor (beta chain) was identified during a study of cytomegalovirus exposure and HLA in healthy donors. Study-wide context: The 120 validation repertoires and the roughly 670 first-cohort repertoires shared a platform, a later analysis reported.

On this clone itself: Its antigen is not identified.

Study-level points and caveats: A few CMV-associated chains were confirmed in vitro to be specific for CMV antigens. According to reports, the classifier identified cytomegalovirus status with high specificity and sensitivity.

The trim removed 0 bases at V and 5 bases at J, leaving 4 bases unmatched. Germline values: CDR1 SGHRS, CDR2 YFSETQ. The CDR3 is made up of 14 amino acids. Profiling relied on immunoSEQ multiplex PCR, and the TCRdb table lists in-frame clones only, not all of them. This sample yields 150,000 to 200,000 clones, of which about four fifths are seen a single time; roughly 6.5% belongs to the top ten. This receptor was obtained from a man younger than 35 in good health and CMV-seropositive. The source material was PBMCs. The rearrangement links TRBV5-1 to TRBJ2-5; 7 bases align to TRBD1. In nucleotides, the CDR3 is TGCGCCAGCAGCTTGGCGGGACAGCCGGAGACCCAGTACTTC. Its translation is CASSLAGQPETQYF.